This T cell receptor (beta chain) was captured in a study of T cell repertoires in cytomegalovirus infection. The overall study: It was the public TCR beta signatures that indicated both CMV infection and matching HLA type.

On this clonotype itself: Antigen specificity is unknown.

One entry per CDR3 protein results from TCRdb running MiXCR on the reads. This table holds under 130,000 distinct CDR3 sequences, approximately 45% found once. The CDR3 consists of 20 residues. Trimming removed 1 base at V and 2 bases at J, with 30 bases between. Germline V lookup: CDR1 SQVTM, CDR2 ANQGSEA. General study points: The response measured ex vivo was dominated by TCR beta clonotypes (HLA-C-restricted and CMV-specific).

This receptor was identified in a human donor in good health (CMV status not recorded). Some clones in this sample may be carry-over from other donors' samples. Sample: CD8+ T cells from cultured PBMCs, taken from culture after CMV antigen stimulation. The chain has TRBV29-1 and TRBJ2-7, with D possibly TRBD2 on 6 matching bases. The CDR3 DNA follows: TGCAGCGTTGAAGGAACTAGGGACGAAGCGGGTGCCTCAACGGCCTACGAGCAGTACTTC. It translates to CSVEGTRDEAGASTAYEQYF.